The 9 T cell receptor beta chains presented below share a single source sample, sequenced in a study of cytomegalovirus exposure and HLA in healthy donors. This PCR relied on a set of 60 Vbeta primers and 13 Jbeta primers. Clones were sequenced by immunoSEQ multiplex PCR, and TCRdb holds only the in-frame ones, with some missing. Here the sample spans some 110,000 clones, more than 65% being singletons. Sequences were obtained from PBMCs. These receptors all stem from a woman aged 55-69 years in good health and CMV-seropositive.

The rearrangement uses TRBV18 and TRBJ2-1; 12 nucleotides agree with TRBD2. V was clipped by 4 bases and J by 10 bases; unmatched bases: 5. Germline loops: CDR1 KGHSH, CDR2 LQKENI. CDR3 length: 14 amino acids. The CDR3 sequence is CASSLLAGGPEQFF. CDR3 nucleotide sequence: TGTGCCAGCTCACTTCTAGCGGGGGGGCCCGAGCAGTTCTTC.

The J gene is TRBJ1-4, the V gene TRBV10-1, with 7 bases aligning to TRBD1. With 10 bases clipped from V and 3 bases from J, the junction kept 5 bases outside the gene matches. The germline gives CDR1 WNHNN, CDR2 SYGVQD (reference sequence). The CDR3 length is 13 residues. The CDR3 DNA follows: TGCGCCACAGGACAGGAGCCTAATGAAAAACTGTTTTTT. Residues: CATGQEPNEKLFF.

The genes are TRBV5-1 and TRBJ1-1; 9 nucleotides align to TRBD1. Germline loops: CDR1 SGHRS, CDR2 YFSETQ. This CDR3 is 19 amino acids long. V was pared by 0 bases and J by 5 bases, with 17 bases of the junction left unmatched. CDR3 amino acids: CASSLVFPGQGVRRTEAFF. The CDR3 DNA is TGCGCCAGCAGCTTGGTTTTCCCGGGACAGGGTGTTCGTCGAACTGAAGCTTTCTTT.

The CDR3 reads CATSRDRLAVAKNIQYF. In DNA form, the CDR3 reads TGTGCCACCAGCAGAGATCGTTTAGCGGTAGCCAAAAACATTCAGTACTTC. The rearrangement links TRBV15 to TRBJ2-4; a weak D match, TRBD2 (6 bases). The CDR3 totals 17 residues. V shed 0 bases and J shed 0 bases, with 12 bases lying between them. Germline V gene sequence: CDR1 LNHNV, CDR2 YYDKDF (reference sequence).

The rearrangement uses TRBV19 and TRBJ2-1, with TRBD2 matching 8 bases. The germline V gene encodes CDR1 LNHDA and CDR2 SQIVND (reference sequence). With V trimmed by 1 base and J by 1 base, 9 bases remained unmatched. The CDR3 has 18 amino acids. The CDR3 spells CASSIVGSGTLSYNEQFF. The CDR3 DNA reads TGTGCCAGTAGTATAGTTGGTAGCGGGACGTTATCCTACAATGAGCAGTTCTTC.

V gene TRBV6-1 combines with J gene TRBJ1-2; 7 nucleotides agree with TRBD1. Germline assignment: CDR1 MNHNS and CDR2 SASEGT. The CDR3 runs to 16 residues. V gave up 1 base and J gave up 8 bases; unmatched junction bases: 13. The CDR3 nucleotides read TGTGCCAGCAGTGAAGTGCTAGCAGGGGGAGGTTGGGGCTACACCTTC. Translated: CASSEVLAGGGWGYTF.

The gene calls are TRBV19 and TRBJ1-1; TRBD1 might be the D (6 bases). Germline V gene lookup returns CDR1 LNHDA and CDR2 SQIVND (reference sequence). The ends were cut back, 5 bases at V and 3 bases at J, with 7 bases in the middle. The CDR3 is 12 amino acids. This CDR3 is CASSQGYTEAFF. CDR3 nucleotides: TGTGCCAGTAGTCAGGGGTACACTGAAGCTTTCTTT. The full variable domain, rest sourced from reference TRBV19 and TRBJ1-1, is DGGITQSPKYLFRKEGQNVTLSCEQNLNHDAMYWYRQDPGQGLRLIYYSQIVNDFQKGDIAEGYSVSREKKESFPLTVTSAQKNPTAFYLCASSQGYTEAFFGQGTRLTVV.

J is TRBJ2-1 and V is TRBV27; 7 bases fit TRBD1. Germline-derived CDR1 and CDR2 are MNHEY and SMNVEV (reference sequence). The V and J ends lost 0 bases and 8 bases, in that order; junction bases with no gene match: 4. This CDR3 spans 14 amino acids. The CDR3 protein is CASSLSTGSDEQFF. In DNA form, the CDR3 reads TGTGCCAGCAGTTTATCGACAGGGAGCGATGAGCAGTTCTTC.

This clone was seen a handful of times. This rearrangement joins TRBV18 to TRBJ1-5; 7 bases align to TRBD1. The CDR3 is 14 residues long. With 4 bases clipped from V and 3 bases from J, the junction kept 3 bases outside the gene matches. Germline CDR1 KGHSH, CDR2 LQKENI. The CDR3 bases are TGTGCCAGCTCACAACAGGGGAACAATCAGCCCCAGCATTTT. It encodes CASSQQGNNQPQHF.